Shown below are 30 T cell receptor beta chains from a single sample sequenced in a study of post-analysis software for immune sequencing data. These receptors have no known antigen. Points from the study as a whole: Patients used roughly five TRBV segments, including TRBV5-6, TRBV5-1 and TRBV20-1, more often than controls.

Incorporated into the TCR beta cDNA libraries were unique molecular identifiers, which served to reduce PCR and sequencing biases. Using its own MiXCR run on the PCR reads, TCRdb lists one record per CDR3 protein. The sample yields about 260,000 distinct CDR3 sequences, 36% seen once. Sequencing used blood. The origin of the receptors is a girl under 18 with multiple sclerosis.

This clonotype was seen repeatedly, ten times or more. The rearrangement uses TRBV5-1 and TRBJ2-1, with 15 positions matching TRBD2. The germline gives CDR1 SGHRS, CDR2 YFSETQ. With V trimmed by 4 bases and J by 0 bases, 8 bases remained unmatched. CDR3 size: 19 residues. The CDR3 reads CASSQGLAGGRSSYNEQFF. For the CDR3, the DNA is TGCGCCAGCAGCCAGGGACTAGCGGGAGGTCGGAGCTCCTACAATGAGCAGTTCTTC.

The chain links TRBV6-5 to TRBJ1-6, with D unclear. Germline values: CDR1 MNHEY, CDR2 SVGAGI. The CDR3 consists of 18 residues. The V gene lost 0 bases and the J gene lost 0 bases, with 12 bases spanning the gap. The CDR3 DNA sequence: TGTGCCAGCAGTTACTCGCACTCCGGGAGCTCCTATAATTCACCCCTCCACTTT. It specifies CASSYSHSGSSYNSPLHF.

Only a few counts were recorded for this clonotype. The J gene is TRBJ2-2, the V gene TRBV2; D is ambiguous. Per the germline V gene, CDR1 is SNHLY and CDR2 is FYNNEI. Trimming stripped 3 bases from V and 4 bases from J, with 6 bases between. The length of the CDR3 is 13 residues. Here the CDR3 reads CASSDLGTGELFF. In nucleotides, the CDR3 is TGTGCCAGCAGTGATTTGGGCACCGGGGAGCTGTTTTTT.

This clonotype was seen repeatedly, ten times or more. This chain connects TRBV5-1 to TRBJ2-1; the match to TRBD2 covers 14 bases. Per the germline V gene, CDR1 is SGHRS and CDR2 is YFSETQ. V was clipped by 4 bases and J by 8 bases; unmatched bases: 8. The CDR3 has 16 residues. The CDR3 protein is CASSHRTSGRRDEQFF. The CDR3 bases are TGCGCCAGCAGCCACCGGACTAGCGGGAGGCGGGATGAGCAGTTCTTC. Combining the CDR3 with reference TRBV5-1 and TRBJ2-1 gives the whole variable domain KAGVTQTPRYLIKTRGQQVTLSCSPISGHRSVSWYQQTPGQGLQFLFEYFSETQRNKGNFPGRFSGRQFSNSRSEMNVSTLELGDSALYLCASSHRTSGRRDEQFFGPGTRLTVL.

This clonotype was recorded a few times. This chain links TRBV29-1 with TRBJ2-5; D is unclear. Germline V gives CDR1 SQVTM, CDR2 ANQGSEA. Trimming took 0 bases from V and 7 from J, leaving 6 bases between them. This CDR3 spans 11 amino acids. This CDR3 is CSVEEGGTQYF. The CDR3 nucleotides read TGCAGCGTTGAAGAGGGCGGGACCCAGTACTTC.

This clonotype was counted ten times or more. The chain recombines TRBV29-1 with TRBJ2-1, with TRBD2 matching 9 bases. CDR1 is SQVTM and CDR2 is ANQGSEA in the germline V gene. V lost 4 bases, J lost 10 bases, and 11 bases stayed unmatched. CDR3 size: 14 residues. The CDR3 DNA reads TGCAGCGTTGGGGGGCTAGCGGGGCCTGCGGAGCAGTTCTTC. It translates to CSVGGLAGPAEQFF.

With respect to this clonotype: A much bigger clone sits one base away, suggesting this may be a read error. The V gene is TRBV10-2, the J gene TRBJ1-1; D gene uncertain. The germline V gene encodes CDR1 WSHSY and CDR2 SAAADI. Trimming cost V 6 bases and J 0 bases, with 11 bases left between them. The CDR3 totals 14 residues. For the CDR3, the DNA is TGCGCCAGCAGGGAACGGGGAATGAACACTGAAGCTTTCTTT. Translating gives CASRERGMNTEAFF.

The rearrangement links TRBV5-1 to TRBJ2-5; 7 bases are shared with TRBD2. CDR3 length equals 14 residues. The J segment lost 4 bases and the V segment lost 3 bases, leaving 6 bases of the junction unmatched. The V gene's germline CDR1 is SGHRS and CDR2 YFSETQ. DNA for the CDR3: TGCGCCAGCAGCTCTGGACTAGGGGCAGAGACCCAGTACTTC. It codes for CASSSGLGAETQYF.

This clonotype was picked up many times. The chain couples TRBV20-1 to TRBJ2-1, with TRBD2 matching 11 bases. Germline V gene sequence: CDR1 DFQATT, CDR2 SNEGSKA (reference sequence). CDR3 size: 14 residues. The ends lost 6 bases at V and 4 bases at J; junction bases unmatched: 5. For the CDR3, the DNA is TGCAGTGCCCTAACTAGCGGGAGTTACAATGAGCAGTTCTTC. Translated: CSALTSGSYNEQFF.

This clonotype was seen at least ten times. This rearrangement joins TRBV6-5 to TRBJ2-5; D may correspond to TRBD1 or TRBD2 (6 bases each). The V end was cut by 7 bases, the J end by 5 bases, with 11 bases between. The CDR3 has 12 amino acids. Looked up from germline, CDR1 is MNHEY and CDR2 is SVGAGI. Written as DNA, the CDR3 is TGTGCCAGCAACGGGGGCTCGGAGACCCAGTACTTC. The encoded protein is CASNGGSETQYF.

This clonotype was detected a few times. A read error may explain this, as a much larger clone is one base away. V gene TRBV7-2 combines with J gene TRBJ2-7; 7 positions match TRBD2. J lost 7 bases, V lost 0 bases, and 6 bases had no gene match. The CDR3 extends over 14 amino acids. The germline V gene encodes CDR1 SGHTA and CDR2 FQGNSA. As DNA, the CDR3 is TGTGCCAGCAGCTTAGCGCGGCTAGCGGATGAGCAGTACTTC. It codes for CASSLARLADEQYF.

The chain is built from TRBV5-6 and TRBJ2-5; D is possibly TRBD2 (5 bases). Germline V gene lookup returns CDR1 SGHDT and CDR2 YYEEEE. Trimming took off 0 bases at V and 9 bases at J, with 12 bases between the two ends. There are 13 residues in the CDR3. The CDR3 here is CASSLGHLGAQYF. As DNA, the CDR3 is TGTGCCAGCAGCTTGGGACATCTCGGGGCCCAGTACTTC.

This chain links TRBV28 with TRBJ2-7; weak D call: TRBD1 (6 bases). This CDR3 spans 16 amino acids. Germline CDR1 and CDR2: MDHEN and SYDVKM. V was shortened by 4 bases and J by 3 bases, with 19 bases between the two germline ends. CDR3 in amino acids: CASSSQDRFKGYEQYF. CDR3 DNA sequence: TGTGCCAGCAGTTCCCAAGACAGGTTCAAGGGCTACGAGCAGTACTTC.

This clonotype was counted a few times. The chain joins TRBV5-1 to TRBJ1-1; 7 positions agree with TRBD1. With V trimmed by 1 base and J by 0 bases, 12 bases remained unmatched. The germline V gene encodes CDR1 SGHRS and CDR2 YFSETQ. CDR3 length: 18 amino acids. The DNA of the CDR3 is TGCGCCAGCAGCTTGCTGACAGGGACGAGCGTATTGAACACTGAAGCTTTCTTT. It specifies CASSLLTGTSVLNTEAFF.

This chain connects TRBV12-3 or TRBV12-4 to TRBJ2-1; D gene unclear. The V end lost 6 bases, the J end lost 10 bases, and 13 bases lay between the germline ends. This CDR3 is built from 12 residues. The CDR3 sequence: CASRFETVEQFF. CDR3 sequence (DNA): TGTGCCAGCAGATTTGAGACCGTCGAGCAGTTCTTC.

In its sample, this clonotype was seen many times. The chain couples TRBV28 to TRBJ1-5; possibly TRBD1 for D (6 bases). The ends were cut back, 3 bases at V and 2 bases at J, with 11 bases in the middle. Germline-derived CDR1 and CDR2 are MDHEN and SYDVKM. The CDR3 loop spans 15 amino acids. The DNA for the CDR3 is TGTGCCAGCAGTTTCACAGGGTGGGGCAATCAGCCCCAGCATTTT. Amino acid sequence: CASSFTGWGNQPQHF.

This clonotype showed up just once. The V call is TRBV20-1, the J call TRBJ2-4, with D uncertain. Trimming cost V 0 bases and J 3 bases, with 18 bases left between them. Germline CDR1 reads DFQATT; CDR2 reads SNEGSKA (reference sequence). CDR3 length equals 17 residues. The CDR3 sequence: CSARDPGPLLGKNIQYF. The CDR3 nucleotides are TGCAGTGCTAGAGATCCCGGGCCCCTCCTAGGCAAAAACATTCAGTACTTC.

This clonotype has ten or more counts. The J gene is TRBJ1-5, the V gene TRBV7-9; no definite D call. V lost 5 bases and J 0 bases, leaving 8 bases between the germline ends. The CDR3 is 14 residues long. From germline, CDR1 is SEHNR and CDR2 FQNEAQ (reference sequence). Here the CDR3 DNA reads TGTGCCAGCAGCCCCGGGGTTAGCAATCAGCCCCAGCATTTT. This codes for CASSPGVSNQPQHF.

In regard to this clonotype: It may be a read error: a sequence one base away is much more abundant. This chain joins TRBV6-1 and TRBJ2-7; 8 nucleotides match TRBD1. The CDR3 totals 15 residues. Germline V CDR1 and CDR2: MNHNS, SASEGT. The V and J ends lost 6 bases and 7 bases, in that order; junction bases with no gene match: 14. The CDR3 region is CASSFGQGQDNEQYF. The CDR3 DNA is TGTGCCAGCAGCTTTGGACAGGGTCAGGACAATGAGCAGTACTTC.

The sample holds one count of this clonotype. The chain combines TRBV6-2 or TRBV6-3 with TRBJ2-1; D might be TRBD1 (5 bases). V lost 7 bases and J 8 bases, leaving 12 bases between the germline ends. There are 12 residues in the CDR3. Germline V gene lookup returns CDR1 MNHEY and CDR2 SVGEGT. CDR3 sequence reads: CASTQGPHEQFF. DNA for the CDR3: TGTGCCAGCACTCAGGGCCCCCATGAGCAGTTCTTC.

The genes are TRBV25-1 and TRBJ1-2; 7 bases map to TRBD1. Trimming removed 2 bases from V and 5 bases from J; junction bases left unmatched: 8. Germline lookup yields CDR1 MGHDK and CDR2 SYGVNS. The CDR3 is made up of 15 amino acids. The DNA of the CDR3 is TGTGCCAGCAGTGAACCCCGGGACAGCACATATGGCTACACCTTC. Amino acids: CASSEPRDSTYGYTF.

As concerns this clonotype: Without the conserved terminal phenylalanine or tryptophan, this CDR3 likely stems from a read error. The rearrangement links TRBV12-3 or TRBV12-4 to TRBJ2-3; a possible D gene is TRBD2 (6 bases). Trimming shortened V by 6 bases and J by 0 bases, and 13 bases separated the two germline ends. CDR3 length: 15 amino acids. The CDR3 DNA reads TGTGCCAGCAGGCCCGTCGGAGGGAGCACAGATACGCAGTATTCC. Encoded protein: CASRPVGGSTDTQYS.

This clonotype occurred many times. This rearrangement joins TRBV6-1 to TRBJ2-4, with D uncertain. The V gene's germline CDR1 is MNHNS and CDR2 SASEGT. Trimming pared 3 bases from V and 4 bases from J, leaving 7 bases between. The CDR3 spans 13 residues. In DNA, the CDR3 is TGTGCCAGCAGTGAGGTCCAGAAAAACATTCAGTACTTC. It is translated as CASSEVQKNIQYF.

This clonotype was counted at least ten times. The chain has TRBV5-1 and TRBJ2-7; 10 nucleotides agree with TRBD2. This CDR3 is built from 14 residues. The trim removed 4 bases at V and 5 bases at J, leaving 6 bases unmatched. CDR1 and CDR2 from the germline V gene are SGHRS and YFSETQ. The DNA for the CDR3 is TGCGCCAGCAGCCCCGGGACTAGCGTTGACGAGCAGTACTTC. Its protein is CASSPGTSVDEQYF.

This chain joins TRBV5-1 and TRBJ2-7, with 8 positions matching TRBD1. The V gene's germline CDR1 is SGHRS and CDR2 YFSETQ. This CDR3 region has 15 residues. J lost 2 bases, V lost 5 bases, and 9 bases had no gene match. CDR3 bases: TGCGCCAGCAGTCCAGGACAGGGCCGAACCTACGAGCAGTACTTC. Its translation: CASSPGQGRTYEQYF. Full variable domain (missing parts from reference TRBV5-1 and TRBJ2-7): KAGVTQTPRYLIKTRGQQVTLSCSPISGHRSVSWYQQTPGQGLQFLFEYFSETQRNKGNFPGRFSGRQFSNSRSEMNVSTLELGDSALYLCASSPGQGRTYEQYFGPGTRLTVT.

Note on this clonotype: At one end the junction does not follow the germline gene, possibly because of a read error. This chain joins TRBV13 and TRBJ2-1, with 13 bases identical to TRBD2. Germline values: CDR1 PRHDT, CDR2 FYEKMQ (reference sequence). The CDR3 sequence is 16 residues long. The CDR3 bases are TGTGCCAGCAGTTTAGGGACTAGCGGGATATGCAATGAGCAGTTCTTC. It translates to CASSLGTSGICNEQFF.

The chain has TRBV2 and TRBJ2-3; 10 positions agree with TRBD2. The V segment lost 3 bases and the J segment 5 bases; nucleotides outside the gene matches: 8. This CDR3 contains 16 residues. Germline V gene data show CDR1 as SNHLY and CDR2 as FYNNEI. The chain's CDR3 is CASSDPSGGGRDTQYF. The CDR3 DNA follows: TGTGCCAGCAGTGACCCCAGCGGGGGGGGGAGAGATACGCAGTATTTT.

This rearrangement joins TRBV29-1 to TRBJ2-6; D tentatively fits TRBD1 or TRBD2 (6 bases each). The germline V gene encodes CDR1 SQVTM and CDR2 ANQGSEA. The CDR3 spans 14 residues. The germline V and J ends were trimmed by 4 bases and 2 bases, with 9 bases remaining between them. The CDR3: CSVVGGAGANVLTF. The CDR3 nucleotides are TGCAGCGTTGTCGGGGGCGCTGGGGCCAACGTCCTGACTTTC.

This clonotype has only a few counts. A much larger clone is a single base away; this may be a read error. The chain uses TRBV9 and TRBJ2-1; D could derive from TRBD1 or TRBD2 (7 bases each). Looked up from germline, CDR1 is SGDLS and CDR2 is YYNGEE. V was clipped by 3 bases and J by 8 bases, with 15 bases between them. This CDR3 has 14 residues. CDR3 sequence reads: CASSGVGGGDEQFF. The DNA for the CDR3 is TGTGCCAGCAGCGGAGTGGGAGGGGGCGATGAGCAGTTCTTC. Full variable domain (remainder filled in from reference TRBV9 and TRBJ2-1): DSGVTQTPKHLITATGQRVTLRCSPRSGDLSVYWYQQSLDQGLQFLIQYYNGEERAKGNILERFSAQQFPDLHSELNLSSLELGDSALYFCASSGVGGGDEQFFGPGTRLTVL.

In this sample, this clonotype turned up many times. V usage is TRBV4-1 and J usage is TRBJ2-5; D might be TRBD1 or TRBD2, each matching 5 bases. Trimming took 3 bases from V and 0 from J, leaving 8 bases between them. CDR1 is MGHRA, CDR2 YSYEKL, per germline. This CDR3 spans 14 amino acids. This CDR3 is CASSQGEYQETQYF. CDR3 DNA sequence: TGCGCCAGCAGCCAGGGGGAGTACCAAGAGACCCAGTACTTC.